This is a list of T cell receptor beta chains from one sample in a study of blood T cell repertoires in COVID-19. Sequenced by immunoSEQ multiplex PCR; TCRdb stores in-frame clones only, minus some. The repertoire includes 280,000 or so clones, just under 90% of them detected once, and under 3% sits in the top ten. Sequenced input: PBMCs or T cells enriched from blood (not recorded which). The receptors derive from a woman between 50 and 59 years old who had been exposed to COVID-19. Each CDR3 is given with its conserved first and last residue. A D gene is named only where the DNA matches it firmly. Not every row has a clone size; where given, it reads once, few, many or a size class.

d_call: -
j_call: TRBJ1-1
clone_size: -
v_call: TRBV10-3
cdr3_aa: CAIREEGGNTEAFF
cdr3_nt: TGTGCCATCAGGGAAGAGGGCGGGAACACTGAAGCTTTCTTT

d_call: TRBD1
j_call: TRBJ2-7
clone_size: once
v_call: TRBV27
cdr3_aa: CASSPDRGGLTYEQYF
cdr3_nt: TGTGCCAGCAGTCCCGACAGGGGAGGTCTTACCTACGAGCAGTACTTC

d_call: -
j_call: TRBJ1-5
clone_size: -
v_call: TRBV19
cdr3_aa: CASSIRDKQPQHF
cdr3_nt: TGTGCCAGTAGTATCAGGGACAAACAGCCCCAGCATTTT

d_call: -
j_call: TRBJ2-3
clone_size: -
v_call: TRBV28
cdr3_aa: CASSSPGRRREQYF
cdr3_nt: TGTGCCAGCAGTTCTCCGGGACGCCGGAGGGAGCAGTATTTT

d_call: -
j_call: TRBJ1-1
clone_size: -
v_call: TRBV4-2
cdr3_aa: CASSQGQAWETEAFF
cdr3_nt: TGTGCCAGCAGCCAAGGACAGGCGTGGGAAACTGAAGCTTTCTTT

d_call: TRBD1
j_call: TRBJ1-2
clone_size: -
v_call: TRBV6-5
cdr3_aa: CASTLQGAPILGYTF
cdr3_nt: TGTGCCAGCACTTTGCAGGGGGCGCCAATCCTTGGCTACACCTTC

d_call: -
j_call: TRBJ1-6
clone_size: -
v_call: TRBV5-1
cdr3_aa: CASSPSLSYNSPLHF
cdr3_nt: TGCGCCAGCAGCCCGTCACTCTCCTATAATTCACCCCTCCACTTT

d_call: -
j_call: TRBJ2-2
clone_size: -
v_call: TRBV24-1
cdr3_aa: CATSDLGHTNTGELFF
cdr3_nt: TGTGCCACCAGTGATTTGGGGCACACGAACACCGGGGAGCTGTTTTTT

d_call: -
j_call: TRBJ1-2
clone_size: -
v_call: TRBV29-1
cdr3_aa: CSGLLGEDYGYTF
cdr3_nt: TGCAGCGGACTATTGGGGGAGGACTATGGCTACACCTTC

d_call: TRBD1
j_call: TRBJ1-6
clone_size: -
v_call: TRBV6-5
cdr3_aa: CASSYVGQGYSPLHF
cdr3_nt: TGTGCCAGCAGTTACGTTGGACAGGGGTATTCACCCCTCCACTTT

d_call: TRBD1
j_call: TRBJ2-4
clone_size: -
v_call: TRBV2
cdr3_aa: CASSDRGYIQYF
cdr3_nt: TGTGCCAGCAGTGACAGGGGGTACATTCAGTACTTC

d_call: -
j_call: TRBJ1-2
clone_size: -
v_call: TRBV5-1
cdr3_aa: CASSLETGGMGYTF
cdr3_nt: TGCGCCAGCAGCTTGGAGACAGGTGGCATGGGCTACACCTTC

d_call: TRBD1
j_call: TRBJ2-2
clone_size: -
v_call: TRBV20-1
cdr3_aa: CSASPFGTDTGELFF
cdr3_nt: TGCAGTGCCAGTCCGTTTGGGACAGACACCGGGGAGCTGTTTTTT

d_call: TRBD1
j_call: TRBJ1-6
clone_size: -
v_call: TRBV7-2
cdr3_aa: CASSPRTGSYNSPLHF
cdr3_nt: TGTGCCAGCAGCCCAAGGACAGGCTCCTATAATTCACCCCTCCACTTT

d_call: -
j_call: TRBJ1-4
clone_size: -
v_call: TRBV3-1/TRBV3-2
cdr3_aa: CASSYRATNEKLFF
cdr3_nt: TGTGCCAGTTCCTACAGGGCAACTAATGAAAAACTGTTTTTT

d_call: TRBD1
j_call: TRBJ2-7
clone_size: -
v_call: TRBV6-5
cdr3_aa: CASSSRQGGHYEQYF
cdr3_nt: TGTGCCAGCAGTTCTAGACAGGGGGGTCACTACGAGCAGTACTTC

d_call: TRBD1
j_call: TRBJ1-1
clone_size: -
v_call: TRBV18
cdr3_aa: CASSLDRGNTEAFF
cdr3_nt: TGTGCCAGCTCACTAGACAGGGGGAACACTGAAGCTTTCTTT

d_call: -
j_call: TRBJ1-3
clone_size: -
v_call: TRBV7-8
cdr3_aa: CASSVGQIASGNTIYF
cdr3_nt: TGTGCCAGCAGCGTAGGACAGATTGCCTCTGGAAACACCATATATTTT

d_call: TRBD2
j_call: TRBJ2-7
clone_size: -
v_call: TRBV7-9
cdr3_aa: CASSPPGGEEQYF
cdr3_nt: TGTGCCAGCAGCCCTCCGGGAGGGGAGGAGCAGTACTTC

d_call: -
j_call: TRBJ1-2
clone_size: few
v_call: TRBV20-1
cdr3_aa: CSAREDYGYTF
cdr3_nt: TGCAGCGCCCGGGAGGACTATGGCTACACCTTC

d_call: -
j_call: TRBJ2-5
clone_size: -
v_call: TRBV15
cdr3_aa: CATSRVGERGTQYF
cdr3_nt: TGTGCCACCAGCAGAGTAGGCGAGCGAGGGACCCAGTACTTC

d_call: TRBD2
j_call: TRBJ2-7
clone_size: -
v_call: TRBV29-1
cdr3_aa: CSAVAGHSYEQYF
cdr3_nt: TGCAGCGCGGTAGCGGGGCACTCCTACGAGCAGTACTTC

d_call: -
j_call: TRBJ1-5
clone_size: -
v_call: TRBV6-5
cdr3_aa: CASSYVGANQPQHF
cdr3_nt: TGTGCCAGCAGTTACGTGGGGGCCAATCAGCCCCAGCATTTT

d_call: -
j_call: TRBJ2-5
clone_size: -
v_call: TRBV5-1
cdr3_aa: CASRNGWGDQETQYF
cdr3_nt: TGCGCCAGCAGAAACGGATGGGGAGATCAAGAGACCCAGTACTTC

d_call: TRBD1
j_call: TRBJ2-5
clone_size: -
v_call: TRBV5-1
cdr3_aa: CASSGGQGRRSQETQYF
cdr3_nt: TGCGCCAGCAGCGGGGGACAGGGCCGGAGGTCTCAAGAGACCCAGTACTTC

d_call: -
j_call: TRBJ2-5
clone_size: -
v_call: TRBV5-5
cdr3_aa: CASSMDSGRETQYF
cdr3_nt: TGTGCCAGCAGCATGGATTCAGGGCGAGAGACCCAGTACTTC

d_call: -
j_call: TRBJ1-3
clone_size: -
v_call: TRBV4-1
cdr3_aa: CASSQGGGPLSGNTIYF
cdr3_nt: TGCGCCAGCAGCCAAGGGGGGGGACCCCTCTCTGGAAACACCATATATTTT

d_call: -
j_call: TRBJ1-2
clone_size: -
v_call: TRBV27
cdr3_aa: CASSLNSLYGYTF
cdr3_nt: TGTGCCAGCAGTTTAAATAGCCTCTATGGCTACACCTTC

d_call: -
j_call: TRBJ2-1
clone_size: -
v_call: TRBV5-4
cdr3_aa: CASSLDGLPKFHEQFF
cdr3_nt: TGTGCCAGCAGCTTAGATGGACTACCTAAATTCCATGAGCAGTTCTTC

d_call: TRBD2
j_call: TRBJ2-1
clone_size: -
v_call: TRBV10-1
cdr3_aa: CASRYRGDSYNEQFF
cdr3_nt: TGCGCCAGCAGGTACCGGGGGGACTCCTACAATGAGCAGTTCTTC

d_call: -
j_call: TRBJ2-5
clone_size: -
v_call: TRBV19
cdr3_aa: CASSRPGVQETQYF
cdr3_nt: TGTGCCAGTAGTAGGCCGGGGGTTCAAGAGACCCAGTACTTC

d_call: -
j_call: TRBJ2-2
clone_size: -
v_call: TRBV5-5
cdr3_aa: CASSPIRGGNTGELFF
cdr3_nt: TGTGCCAGCAGTCCTATACGGGGAGGGAACACCGGGGAGCTGTTTTTT

d_call: -
j_call: TRBJ1-6
clone_size: -
v_call: TRBV9
cdr3_aa: CASSVGGDPRNSPLHF
cdr3_nt: TGTGCCAGCAGCGTAGGCGGGGATCCCCGTAATTCACCCCTCCACTTT

d_call: TRBD1
j_call: TRBJ1-1
clone_size: -
v_call: TRBV27
cdr3_aa: CASQTGVYTEAFF
cdr3_nt: TGTGCCAGCCAGACAGGGGTATACACTGAAGCTTTCTTT

d_call: -
j_call: TRBJ1-6
clone_size: -
v_call: TRBV4-2
cdr3_aa: CASSQDSRGVVGSPLHF
cdr3_nt: TGTGCCAGCAGCCAAGATAGCCGGGGGGTAGTTGGTTCACCCCTCCACTTT

d_call: TRBD1
j_call: TRBJ1-6
clone_size: -
v_call: TRBV5-1
cdr3_aa: CASSLGPTGTGFGDSPLHF
cdr3_nt: TGCGCCAGCAGCTTGGGCCCAACCGGGACAGGTTTTGGCGATTCACCCCTCCACTTT

d_call: -
j_call: TRBJ2-7
clone_size: once
v_call: TRBV18
cdr3_aa: CASSPLSNSYEQYF
cdr3_nt: TGTGCCAGCTCACCACTGAGTAACTCCTACGAGCAGTACTTC

d_call: TRBD1
j_call: TRBJ1-5
clone_size: -
v_call: TRBV28
cdr3_aa: CASSFDRADQPQHF
cdr3_nt: TGTGCCAGCAGTTTCGACAGGGCCGATCAGCCCCAGCATTTT

d_call: -
j_call: TRBJ2-5
clone_size: -
v_call: TRBV28
cdr3_aa: CASSFGRQPYQETQYF
cdr3_nt: TGTGCCAGCAGTTTCGGGAGACAGCCGTACCAAGAGACCCAGTACTTC

d_call: TRBD1
j_call: TRBJ1-2
clone_size: -
v_call: TRBV5-1
cdr3_aa: CASSPGQGIRGYTF
cdr3_nt: TGCGCCAGCAGCCCGGGACAGGGGATACGAGGCTACACCTTC

d_call: TRBD2
j_call: TRBJ2-5
clone_size: -
v_call: TRBV7-2
cdr3_aa: CASSLRLAGAQETQYF
cdr3_nt: TGTGCCAGCAGCCTCAGACTAGCGGGGGCACAAGAGACCCAGTACTTC

d_call: TRBD1
j_call: TRBJ1-5
clone_size: -
v_call: TRBV19
cdr3_aa: CASQTGPGNQPQHF
cdr3_nt: TGTGCCAGCCAGACAGGGCCGGGCAATCAGCCCCAGCATTTT

d_call: TRBD1
j_call: TRBJ1-4
clone_size: -
v_call: TRBV7-6
cdr3_aa: CASSWTGGPEKLFF
cdr3_nt: TGTGCCAGCAGCTGGACAGGGGGCCCTGAAAAACTGTTTTTT

d_call: -
j_call: TRBJ2-7
clone_size: once
v_call: TRBV5-1
cdr3_aa: CASSSTWGRTLSYEQYF
cdr3_nt: TGCGCCAGCAGCTCTACCTGGGGGCGGACACTCTCCTACGAGCAGTACTTC

d_call: TRBD1
j_call: TRBJ1-1
clone_size: -
v_call: TRBV27
cdr3_aa: CASSPTSTGGRTEAFF
cdr3_nt: TGTGCCAGCAGTCCCACCTCGACAGGGGGTCGAACTGAAGCTTTCTTT

d_call: -
j_call: TRBJ1-3
clone_size: once
v_call: TRBV3-1/TRBV3-2
cdr3_aa: CASSQDRRNTIYF
cdr3_nt: TGTGCCAGCAGCCAAGATCGTAGAAACACCATATATTTT

d_call: TRBD2
j_call: TRBJ2-5
clone_size: -
v_call: TRBV4-1
cdr3_aa: CASSQYLAARSETQYF
cdr3_nt: TGCGCCAGCAGCCAGTACCTAGCGGCACGATCAGAGACCCAGTACTTC

d_call: -
j_call: TRBJ1-5
clone_size: -
v_call: TRBV19
cdr3_aa: CASSIDRSNQPQHF
cdr3_nt: TGTGCCAGTAGTATAGACAGGAGCAATCAGCCCCAGCATTTT

d_call: TRBD1
j_call: TRBJ2-7
clone_size: -
v_call: TRBV14
cdr3_aa: CASSAGQGHYEQYF
cdr3_nt: TGTGCCAGCAGCGCCGGACAGGGCCACTACGAGCAGTACTTC

d_call: -
j_call: TRBJ1-4
clone_size: -
v_call: TRBV7-2
cdr3_aa: CASSFRVPEKLFF
cdr3_nt: TGTGCCAGCAGCTTCCGGGTCCCCGAAAAACTGTTTTTT

d_call: TRBD1
j_call: TRBJ2-7
clone_size: -
v_call: TRBV30
cdr3_aa: CACPTGTGVFLYF
cdr3_nt: TGTGCCTGCCCAACCGGGACAGGGGTGTTCCTGTACTTC

d_call: -
j_call: TRBJ2-6
clone_size: -
v_call: TRBV7-6
cdr3_aa: CASSLATVSGANVLTF
cdr3_nt: TGTGCCAGCAGCTTGGCGACAGTCTCTGGGGCCAACGTCCTGACTTTC

d_call: -
j_call: TRBJ2-5
clone_size: once
v_call: TRBV5-4
cdr3_aa: CASSLGAQQETQYF
cdr3_nt: TGTGCCAGCAGCTTGGGGGCCCAACAAGAGACCCAGTACTTC

d_call: -
j_call: TRBJ2-5
clone_size: -
v_call: TRBV7-2
cdr3_aa: CASSLLELQETQYF
cdr3_nt: TGTGCCAGCAGCCTACTAGAACTACAAGAGACCCAGTACTTC

d_call: -
j_call: TRBJ1-2
clone_size: -
v_call: TRBV7-9
cdr3_aa: CASSLVGGEHGYTF
cdr3_nt: TGTGCCAGCAGCTTAGTGGGCGGGGAACATGGCTACACCTTC